Here is one T cell receptor beta chain with its context. Its antigen is still unknown. The record originates from a study of OX40 agonist ivuxolimab in advanced cancers. Produced via immunoSEQ multiplex PCR; TCRdb's table is partial and in-frame only. The sample has about 62,000 clones, 80% to 95% seen once. Broader study findings: Relative to CD4+, CD8+ T cells held more expanded clones on average. With doses of 0.1 to 3.0 mg/kg, CD4+ and CD8+ blood T cells had undergone clonal expansion by week 6.

The specimen comprised CD4+ or CD8+ T cells sorted from blood, sampled in a trial of the OX40 agonist ivuxolimab. This sequence originates from an adult with an advanced solid tumor such as melanoma, head and neck, liver or kidney cancer.

Here the CDR3 reads CASRRGGDTEAFF. The CDR3 DNA follows: TGTGCCAGCAGGAGGGGAGGAGACACTGAAGCTTTCTTT. V and J are TRBV6-6 and TRBJ1-1; D possibly corresponds to TRBD1 (5 bases). CDR1 MNHNY and CDR2 SVGAGI come from the germline V gene (reference sequence). The CDR3 covers 13 residues. Trimming pared 6 bases from V and 3 bases from J, leaving 11 bases between.